This TCR beta chain was obtained from a study of response to subunit inactivated influenza vaccine. A single record per CDR3 protein comes from TCRdb applying MiXCR to the RT-PCR reads. This sample carries hundreds of thousands of distinct CDR3 sequences, about 12% of them seen once, and the ten largest clones take approximately 8.4%. Germline values: CDR1 LNHNV, CDR2 YYDKDF (reference sequence). The CDR3 has 13 residues. V shed 5 bases and J shed 7 bases, with 13 bases lying between them. Worth noting for this clonotype: The antigen remains undetermined.

Study-wide results and limits: Few new T cells, the authors suggested, are recruited by each seasonal influenza vaccination.

The chain combines TRBV15 with TRBJ2-3, with D possibly matching TRBD1 (5 bases). The sequenced sample was non-naive T cells sorted from PBMCs, obtained roughly 2 weeks before vaccination. The clonotype was recovered from a man aged 45 to 65 who received an inactivated influenza vaccine. The CDR3 bases are TGTGCCACCAGCGTAAAGGGGTCGTATACGCAGTATTTT. It yields the protein CATSVKGSYTQYF.